The next 17 T cell receptor beta chains were all read from a single sample in a study of OX40 agonist ivuxolimab in advanced cancers. TCRdb's copy holds only in-frame clones and misses some; the assay was immunoSEQ multiplex PCR. The table has tens of thousands of clones, roughly nine tenths seen once. The material was CD4+ or CD8+ T cells sorted from blood, obtained in a trial of the OX40 agonist ivuxolimab. These receptors were taken from an adult with an advanced solid tumor such as melanoma, head and neck, liver or kidney cancer.

The V and J genes are TRBV6-1 and TRBJ1-5, with D hard to call. CDR1 is MNHNS, CDR2 SASEGT, per germline. Trimming took off 1 base at V and 5 bases at J, with 12 bases between the two ends. CDR3 length: 15 amino acids. The CDR3 DNA reads TGTGCCAGCAGTGAAGACGGGAGCGGCCATCAGCCCCAGCATTTT. It encodes CASSEDGSGHQPQHF.

CDR3 amino acids: CASSLTRTYEQYF. The DNA for the CDR3 is TGTGCCAGCAGCTTAACCCGGACCTACGAGCAGTACTTC. The J gene is TRBJ2-7, the V gene TRBV7-9; no definite D call. The germline CDR1 and CDR2 sequences are SEHNR and FQNEAQ (reference sequence). The CDR3 is 13 residues long. V was cut by 2 bases and J by 2 bases, with 7 bases left in between.

The rearrangement joins TRBV5-1 to TRBJ1-5; 8 nucleotides align to TRBD1. Germline trimming cut 0 bases from V and 8 bases from J; bases unmatched to any gene: 4. The CDR3 consists of 14 residues. Per germline, CDR1 SGHRS and CDR2 YFSETQ. CDR3 in amino acids: CASSLGTGLEPQHF. The DNA for the CDR3 is TGCGCCAGCAGCTTGGGGACAGGGCTGGAGCCCCAGCATTTT.

The genes are TRBV6-5 and TRBJ2-5, with D uncertain. CDR1 MNHEY and CDR2 SVGAGI come from the germline V gene. This CDR3 is built from 14 residues. The V and J ends lost 2 bases and 0 bases respectively, with 7 bases between them. The CDR3 bases are TGTGCCAGCAGTTACATCCGGGACCAAGAGACCCAGTACTTC. It encodes CASSYIRDQETQYF.

V usage is TRBV30 and J usage is TRBJ1-2, with D possibly TRBD1 on 6 matching bases. V lost 0 bases and J lost 7, with 30 bases in between. The length of the CDR3 is 19 residues. Germline CDR1 and CDR2: GTSNPN and SVGIG (reference sequence). The CDR3 here is CAWSVRIWLVGASSGGYTF. The CDR3 DNA reads TGTGCCTGGAGTGTAAGGATATGGCTTGTGGGGGCGAGCAGTGGTGGCTACACCTTC.

This clone was seen a single time. The chain uses TRBV29-1 and TRBJ2-5, with 14 nucleotides matching TRBD2. Germline-derived CDR1 and CDR2 are SQVTM and ANQGSEA. V lost 6 bases to trimming and J lost 5 bases; unmatched junction nucleotides: 8. CDR3 length: 15 residues. Here the CDR3 reads CSVPTSGGAWETQYF. The CDR3 DNA reads as TGCAGCGTCCCGACTAGCGGGGGGGCTTGGGAGACCCAGTACTTC. The full variable domain, in which reference TRBV29-1 and TRBJ2-5 provide the parts outside the CDR3, is SAVISQKPSRDICQRGTSLTIQCQVDSQVTMMFWYRQQPGQSLTLIATANQGSEATYESGFVIDKFPISRPNLTFSTLTVSNMSPEDSSIYLCSVPTSGGAWETQYFGPGTRLLVL.

The chain links TRBV9 to TRBJ2-5, with 7 bases matching TRBD2. V shed 2 bases, J shed 2 bases, and the junction held 6 bases outside the gene matches. The germline V gene encodes CDR1 SGDLS and CDR2 YYNGEE. This CDR3 spans 15 amino acids. The CDR3 spells CASSVFAGGQETQYF. For the CDR3, the DNA is TGTGCCAGCAGCGTCTTCGCCGGGGGGCAAGAGACCCAGTACTTC. Filled out from reference TRBV9 and TRBJ2-5, the complete variable domain reads DSGVTQTPKHLITATGQRVTLRCSPRSGDLSVYWYQQSLDQGLQFLIQYYNGEERAKGNILERFSAQQFPDLHSELNLSSLELGDSALYFCASSVFAGGQETQYFGPGTRLLVL.

The V call is TRBV25-1, the J call TRBJ1-3; no reliable D call. CDR1 is MGHDK and CDR2 is SYGVNS in the germline V gene. The CDR3 is 17 residues long. Trimming took 1 base from V and 6 from J, leaving 19 bases between them. In DNA form, the CDR3 reads TGTGCCAGCAGTGAATTGGGCAAGGCCCTTCCCCTAAACACCATATATTTT. Its protein is CASSELGKALPLNTIYF.

The rearrangement uses TRBV9 and TRBJ2-1; possibly TRBD1 for D (7 bases). Germline loops: CDR1 SGDLS, CDR2 YYNGEE. This CDR3 has 16 residues. Trimming left V 3 bases short and J 7 bases short, with 20 bases between. The CDR3 nucleotides read TGTGCCAGCAGCGCCCAGCCAGGGGGGAGTGGGAATGAGCAGTTCTTC. It yields the protein CASSAQPGGSGNEQFF.

V and J are TRBV7-9 and TRBJ1-4; D may be TRBD1 (5 bases). Germline assignment: CDR1 SEHNR and CDR2 FQNEAQ (reference sequence). The CDR3 has 15 residues. V gave up 6 bases and J gave up 7 bases, with 18 bases separating them. The CDR3 loop reads CASSPQTELGEKLFF. As DNA, the CDR3 is TGTGCCAGCAGTCCCCAGACAGAGTTGGGTGAAAAACTGTTTTTT.

This chain joins TRBV27 and TRBJ2-7, with a weak D call TRBD2 (6 bases). This CDR3 is 15 amino acids long. The germline V gene encodes CDR1 MNHEY and CDR2 SMNVEV (reference sequence). Trimming removed 2 bases from V and 0 bases from J, with 11 bases in between. Written as DNA, the CDR3 is TGTGCCAGCAGTTTAGGAGGGGTCCGCTCCTACGAGCAGTACTTC. Translation: CASSLGGVRSYEQYF.

The V gene is TRBV2, the J gene TRBJ1-1; D is unclear. The CDR3 sequence is 10 residues long. Germline V gives CDR1 SNHLY, CDR2 FYNNEI. V shed 5 bases and J shed 7 bases, with 5 bases lying between them. The CDR3 bases are TGTGCCAGCAGTTTAGGTGAAGCTTTCTTT. It encodes CASSLGEAFF. Drawing the rest from reference TRBV2 and TRBJ1-1, the complete variable domain is EPEVTQTPSHQVTQMGQEVILRCVPISNHLYFYWYRQILGQKVEFLVSFYNNEISEKSEIFDDQFSVERPDGSNFTLKIRSTKLEDSAMYFCASSLGEAFFGQGTRLTVV.

V usage is TRBV27 and J usage is TRBJ1-2; 7 bases line up with TRBD1. Per germline, CDR1 MNHEY and CDR2 SMNVEV (reference sequence). The trim removed 5 bases at V and 4 bases at J, leaving 10 bases unmatched. The CDR3 runs 15 residues. CDR3 in amino acids: CASSPGTEPLYGYTF. The CDR3 nucleotides read TGTGCCAGCAGTCCTGGGACAGAACCACTCTATGGCTACACCTTC.

The CDR3 loop reads CASIHSTSGANVLTF. The CDR3 DNA follows: TGCGCCAGCATACACAGTACCTCTGGGGCCAACGTCCTGACTTTC. This chain uses TRBV10-2 with TRBJ2-6; D remains unclear. Germline V gives CDR1 WSHSY, CDR2 SAAADI. The CDR3 covers 15 residues. V gave up 7 bases and J gave up 0 bases, with 10 bases separating them.

CDR3 sequence: CSVDSGGTSYYEQYF. The CDR3 coding sequence is TGCAGCGTTGACAGCGGGGGGACGTCTTACTACGAGCAGTACTTC. The rearrangement links TRBV29-1 to TRBJ2-7, with 9 bases identical to TRBD2. This CDR3 comprises 15 residues. Germline V gene data show CDR1 as SQVTM and CDR2 as ANQGSEA. V trimming: 3 bases; J trimming: 3 bases; junction bases outside the gene matches: 9.

The chain carries TRBV9 and TRBJ1-5, with D possibly being TRBD1 (5 bases). The CDR3 spans 13 residues. V lost 4 bases to trimming and J lost 7 bases, with 12 bases between them. Per the germline V gene, CDR1 is SGDLS and CDR2 is YYNGEE. For the CDR3, the DNA is TGTGCCAGCAGCACATACTCAGGGCAGCCCCAGCATTTT. Translation: CASSTYSGQPQHF. The variable domain in full, with the rest retrieved from reference TRBV9 and TRBJ1-5, is DSGVTQTPKHLITATGQRVTLRCSPRSGDLSVYWYQQSLDQGLQFLIQYYNGEERAKGNILERFSAQQFPDLHSELNLSSLELGDSALYFCASSTYSGQPQHFGDGTRLSIL.

This clone has just one count. The V and J genes are TRBV2 and TRBJ2-5; D not resolved. The CDR3 totals 14 residues. From germline, CDR1 is SNHLY and CDR2 FYNNEI. Trimming took 1 base from V and 1 from J, leaving 7 bases between them. The CDR3 region has the DNA TGTGCCAGCAGTGAAGAGGCACCCCAAGAGACCCAGTACTTC. Translation gives CASSEEAPQETQYF.